This T cell receptor (beta chain) was identified in a study of blood T cell repertoires in COVID-19 (dated by TCRdb to 2018 to 2021). In terms of the full investigation: Samples covering the acute and convalescent phases of COVID-19 were provided by collaborators in the United States, Italy and Spain. The prospective study material was composed of cDNA or gDNA derived from T cells, B-cell-depleted T cells, or PBMCs. The dataset comprised deeply sampled blood TCRbeta repertoires from subjects exposed to, actively infected with, or recovered from COVID-19. The repertoires were made available in a free public database intended to serve as a resource for research on the immune response to SARS-CoV-2. Samples were obtained from the ongoing ImmuneRACE study (first 160 participants) and from 1,000 to 1,500 subjects provided by 6 global collaborators. A de-identified subject ID, COVID-19 status, age in years and sex were almost always included in the sample metadata. Where HLA class I and class II types were available, the types were taken from metadata supplied by the sample provider, not from assay-based typing. Summary of the overall study and its limitations: The quantity of clinical and demographic metadata differed by source and by participant and was supplied without curation.

Sequences LNHDA (CDR1) and SQIVND (CDR2) are obtained from the germline V gene (reference sequence). From the cysteine up to the phenylalanine, the CDR3 has a length of 14 residues. The DNA shown is the 42-base CDR3, in frame from base 1. V is pared back by 3 bases and J by 1 base, with 9 bases lying between the germline termini. TCRbeta CDR3 regions were amplified from genomic DNA by means of the immunoSEQ Assay, a bias-controlled multiplex PCR. Regarding the original processing steps: Within the assay, amplification of reference gene primers was used to estimate how many nucleated cells each sample contained. Sequence reads were collapsed and filtered to measure the absolute abundance of every unique TCRbeta CDR3 rearrangement. For each sample, productive Simpson clonality was calculated as the square root of Simpson's diversity index over productive rearrangements. This immuneACCESS table, as held by TCRdb, lists in-frame sequences with V and J called but not all clones. Of the missing ones, under half trace to an unresolved V gene in checked studies; the others have no known cause. V and J calls and clone size come straight from that table; D and trimming were deduced from the DNA. The table for this sample lists 90,000 or so clones; around 90% of them were counted only once. Of the sample, more than 5% falls within the top ten clones.

Concerning this clone: The clone's antigen remains unknown. Qualities for individual bases were not recorded, and no much larger clone is one base off.

At one collaborating source in Seattle, patients were enrolled during active infection and were followed longitudinally through the course of disease. Each collaborating institution followed its own protocols to collect whole blood in K2EDTA tubes. Collaborator samples were shipped for TCRbeta analysis as frozen whole blood, isolated PBMCs, or DNA extracted from either sample type. The receptor's source is a man aged 55 to 70 with COVID-19, enrolled during active disease. Sequenced material: peripheral blood. The chain uses TRBV19 and TRBJ1-1; the D gene identity is not certain. CDR3 sequence: CASSIGLTNTEAFF. The DNA sequence reads TGTGCCAGTAGTATCGGACTGACGAACACTGAAGCTTTCTTT.